This TCR beta chain was captured in a study of T cells in Graves' hyperthyroidism and ophthalmopathy. RNA transcripts provided the source from which TCR beta CDR3 regions were amplified. HTBI primers drove first-round RT-PCR of the TCR CDR3. TCRdb reprocessed the multiplex PCR reads via MiXCR and lists one record per CDR3 protein. The sample consists of fewer than 650,000 distinct CDR3 sequences, roughly 14% of them appearing once. Trimming removed 0 bases at V and 1 base at J, with 9 bases between. The V gene's germline CDR1 is LGHNT and CDR2 FRNRAP. This CDR3 region has 15 residues. The sequenced sample was blood. This clonotype was obtained from a woman aged 40 to 50 with Graves' ophthalmopathy. The chain links TRBV12-5 to TRBJ1-1; TRBD1 might be the D (5 bases). CDR3 DNA: TGTGCTAGTGGTTTGGTATTGGGGGAGAACACTGAAGCTTTCTTT. Its protein product is CASGLVLGENTEAFF.